The 9 T cell receptor beta chains below all came from one sample that was sequenced in a study of blood T cells in healthy people across ages. Primers used in a second PCR of about 6 to 11 cycles were a sample-barcoded 5' primer and a J-beta primer mix. TCRdb ran MiXCR on the 5' RACE reads and lists one entry per CDR3 protein. In the table there are under 950,000 distinct CDR3 sequences, approximately 22% of which are singletons. The specimen was blood. The origin of the receptors is a man in his sixties or seventies in good health.

This clonotype was seen more than once but under ten times. The V gene is TRBV30, the J gene TRBJ2-1; TRBD2 agrees at 9 bases. Germline V gene sequence: CDR1 GTSNPN, CDR2 SVGIG (reference sequence). Losses at the gene ends were 0 bases for V and 3 bases for J; bases not matched to a gene: 6. CDR3 length: 16 residues. The CDR3: CAWSVRFSGSYNEQFF. DNA of the CDR3: TGTGCCTGGAGTGTACGCTTTAGCGGGAGCTACAATGAGCAGTTCTTC.

There are a few counts of this clonotype. The chain recombines TRBV6-1 with TRBJ1-1; TRBD1 aligns across 8 bases. Germline V gene lookup returns CDR1 MNHNS and CDR2 SASEGT. The CDR3 has 15 residues. The trim removed 5 bases at V and 5 bases at J, leaving 10 bases unmatched. This CDR3 is CASSWTGIVWTEAFF. The CDR3 nucleotides are TGTGCCAGCAGTTGGACAGGGATCGTTTGGACTGAAGCTTTCTTT.

The chain recombines TRBV19 with TRBJ2-7, with unresolved D. The tail of the sequence fits TRBJ2-5 better, so the J call may be wrong. The CDR3 covers 13 residues. Germline V gene sequence: CDR1 LNHDA, CDR2 SQIVND (reference sequence). The CDR3 reads CASRDLIKETQYF. CDR3 sequence (DNA): TGTGCCAGTAGAGACCTTATTAAAGAGACCCAGTACTTC.

The chain combines TRBV5-5 with TRBJ2-2, with 7 bases fitting TRBD2. The V segment lost 2 bases and the J segment 5 bases; nucleotides outside the gene matches: 3. This CDR3 has 14 residues. CDR1 and CDR2 from the germline V gene are SGHKS and YYEKEE (reference sequence). CDR3 bases: TGTGCCAGCAGCTTTGCGGGAGCAACCGGGGAGCTGTTTTTT. Translating gives CASSFAGATGELFF.

The chain employs TRBV12-3 or TRBV12-4 and TRBJ2-5, with D possibly matching TRBD1 (5 bases). The CDR3 is 12 residues long. Between the trimmed V and J ends, which lost 8 bases and 2 bases, there was a span of 9 bases. In nucleotides, the CDR3 is TGTGCCAGCGGGCAGGGACAAGAGACCCAGTACTTC. This codes for CASGQGQETQYF.

V is TRBV20-1 and J is TRBJ2-1; TRBD2 aligns across 11 bases. The junction had 9 bases not matched to a gene; V was cut back by 5 bases and J by 6 bases. From germline, CDR1 is DFQATT and CDR2 SNEGSKA (reference sequence). This CDR3 is built from 15 residues. The CDR3, as DNA: TGCAGTGCTTACCAACTAGCGGGAGTTGGCAATGAGCAGTTCTTC. Its translation is CSAYQLAGVGNEQFF.

The rearrangement joins TRBV29-1 to TRBJ1-1, with D perhaps matching TRBD1 (5 bases). The ends were cut back, 4 bases at V and 4 bases at J, with 10 bases in the middle. CDR1 is SQVTM and CDR2 is ANQGSEA in the germline V gene. The CDR3 extends over 12 amino acids. The CDR3 DNA reads as TGCAGCGTTGCGGGGGGTAGCACTGAAGCTTTCTTT. Translating gives CSVAGGSTEAFF.

The V gene is TRBV30, the J gene TRBJ1-4; D ambiguous. Germline V CDR1 and CDR2: GTSNPN, SVGIG (reference sequence). The CDR3 is 12 residues long. V lost 0 bases and J lost 4, with 3 bases in between. In DNA, the CDR3 is TGTGCCTGGAGTGTCCGTAATGAAAAACTGTTTTTT. Its protein is CAWSVRNEKLFF. Full variable domain (outside the CDR3, taken from reference TRBV30 and TRBJ1-4): SQTIHQWPATLVQPVGSPLSLECTVEGTSNPNLYWYRQAAGRGLQLLFYSVGIGQISSEVPQNLSASRPQDRQFILSSKKLLLSDSGFYLCAWSVRNEKLFFGSGTQLSVL.

This chain joins TRBV7-8 and TRBJ1-5, with D possibly being TRBD1 (6 bases). The V end was cut by 4 bases, the J end by 8 bases, with 12 bases between. Looked up from germline, CDR1 is SGHVS and CDR2 is FQNEAQ. The CDR3 extends over 13 amino acids. The CDR3 bases are TGTGCCAGCAGCTCACAGGGTTGGGAGCCCCAGCATTTT. The encoded protein is CASSSQGWEPQHF.